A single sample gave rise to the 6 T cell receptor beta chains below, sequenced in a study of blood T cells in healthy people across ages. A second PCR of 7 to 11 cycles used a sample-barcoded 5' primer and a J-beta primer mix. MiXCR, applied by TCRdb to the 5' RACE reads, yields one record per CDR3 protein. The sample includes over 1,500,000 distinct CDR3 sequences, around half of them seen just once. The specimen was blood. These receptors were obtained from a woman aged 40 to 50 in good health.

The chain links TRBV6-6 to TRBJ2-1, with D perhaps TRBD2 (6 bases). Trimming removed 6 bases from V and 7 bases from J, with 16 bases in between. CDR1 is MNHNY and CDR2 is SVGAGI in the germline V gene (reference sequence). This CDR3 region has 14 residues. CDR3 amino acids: CASSRGLAPNEQFF. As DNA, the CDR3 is TGTGCCAGCAGCCGGGGACTTGCGCCTAATGAGCAGTTCTTC.

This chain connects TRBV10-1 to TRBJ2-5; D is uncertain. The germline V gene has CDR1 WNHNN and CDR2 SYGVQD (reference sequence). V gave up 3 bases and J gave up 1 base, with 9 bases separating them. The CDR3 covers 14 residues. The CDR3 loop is CASSDSPGQETQYF. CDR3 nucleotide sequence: TGCGCCAGCAGTGATTCTCCAGGCCAAGAGACCCAGTACTTC.

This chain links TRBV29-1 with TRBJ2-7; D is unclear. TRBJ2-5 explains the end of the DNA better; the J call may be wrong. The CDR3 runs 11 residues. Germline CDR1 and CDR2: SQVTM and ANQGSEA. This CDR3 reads CSERDFETQYF. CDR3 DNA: TGCAGCGAAAGAGATTTCGAGACCCAGTACTTC.

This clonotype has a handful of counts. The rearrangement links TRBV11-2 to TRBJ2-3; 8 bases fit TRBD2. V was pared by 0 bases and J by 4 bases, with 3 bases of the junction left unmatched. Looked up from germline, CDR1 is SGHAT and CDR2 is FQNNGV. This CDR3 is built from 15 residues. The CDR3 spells CASSLERAGADTQYF. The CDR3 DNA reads TGTGCCAGCAGCTTAGAGCGAGCGGGGGCAGATACGCAGTATTTT.

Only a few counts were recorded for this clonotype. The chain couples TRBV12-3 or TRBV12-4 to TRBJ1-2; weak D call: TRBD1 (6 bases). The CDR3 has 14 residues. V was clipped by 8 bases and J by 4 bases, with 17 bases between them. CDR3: CASQSGTLSYGYTF. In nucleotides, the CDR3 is TGTGCCAGCCAATCCGGGACACTCAGCTATGGCTACACCTTC.

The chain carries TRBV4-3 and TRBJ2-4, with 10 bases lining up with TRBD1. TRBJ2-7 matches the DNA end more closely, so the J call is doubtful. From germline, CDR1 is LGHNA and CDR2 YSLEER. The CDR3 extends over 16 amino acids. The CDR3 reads CASSQAGTGATYEQYF. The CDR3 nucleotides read TGCGCCAGCAGCCAGGCTGGGACAGGGGCGACCTACGAGCAGTACTTC.